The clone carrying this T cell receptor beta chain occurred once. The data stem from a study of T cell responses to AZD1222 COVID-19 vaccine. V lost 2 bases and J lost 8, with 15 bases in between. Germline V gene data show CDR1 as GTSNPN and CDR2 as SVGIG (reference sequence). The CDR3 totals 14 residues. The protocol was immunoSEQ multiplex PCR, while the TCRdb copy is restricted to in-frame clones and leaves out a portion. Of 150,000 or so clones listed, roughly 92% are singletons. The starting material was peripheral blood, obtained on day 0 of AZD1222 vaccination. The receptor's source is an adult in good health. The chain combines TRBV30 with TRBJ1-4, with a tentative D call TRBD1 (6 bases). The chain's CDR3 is CAWSKGQGKEKLFF. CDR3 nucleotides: TGTGCCTGGAGTAAGGGGCAGGGGAAAGAAAAACTGTTTTTT.